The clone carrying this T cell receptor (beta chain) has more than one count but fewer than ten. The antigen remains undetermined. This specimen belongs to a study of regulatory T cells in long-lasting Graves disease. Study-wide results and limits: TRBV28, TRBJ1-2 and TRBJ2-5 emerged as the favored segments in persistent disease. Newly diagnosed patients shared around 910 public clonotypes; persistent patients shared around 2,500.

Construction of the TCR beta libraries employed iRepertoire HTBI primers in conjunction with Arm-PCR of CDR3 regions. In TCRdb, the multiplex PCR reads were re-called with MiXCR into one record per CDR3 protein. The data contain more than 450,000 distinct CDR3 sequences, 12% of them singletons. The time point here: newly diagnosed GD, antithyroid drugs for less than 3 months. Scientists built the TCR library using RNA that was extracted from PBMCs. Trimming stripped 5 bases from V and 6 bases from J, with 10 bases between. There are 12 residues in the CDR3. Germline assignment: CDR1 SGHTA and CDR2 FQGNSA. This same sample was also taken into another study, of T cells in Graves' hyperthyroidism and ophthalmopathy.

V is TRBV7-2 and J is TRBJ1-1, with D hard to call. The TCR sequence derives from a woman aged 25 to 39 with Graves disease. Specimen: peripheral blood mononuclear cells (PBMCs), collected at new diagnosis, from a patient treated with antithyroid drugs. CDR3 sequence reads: CASSPTGAEAFF. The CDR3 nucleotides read TGTGCCAGCAGCCCTACGGGAGCTGAAGCTTTCTTT.